This TCR beta chain was found in a study of a mutant IDH1 vaccine in newly diagnosed glioma. The overall study: Treated patients had a mean age of 40.4 years and a 62.5% male, around 40% female split. The earlier regimen, radiotherapy, temozolomide, or both, was most often both.

Trimming took off 0 bases at V and 5 bases at J, with 8 bases between the two ends. This CDR3 spans 13 amino acids. CDR1 and CDR2 from the germline V gene are ENHRY and SYGVKD. Noted time point: week 47, end of study. One vaccine dose held 300 ug of mutant IDH1 20-mer peptide and came with topical imiquimod. Donors' newly diagnosed IDH1-mutant WHO grade 3 or 4 astrocytomas lacked nuclear ATRX. Concerning this clone: Antigen: not known.

Profiled with immunoSEQ multiplex PCR; TCRdb holds only in-frame clones, not every one. This table has approximately 12,000 clones, roughly four fifths appearing once. Source: PBMCs, taken from a glioma patient whose treatment included an IDH1 peptide vaccine. The source is a man aged 30 to 45 with glioma. This chain joins TRBV10-3 and TRBJ2-7, with D maybe TRBD2 (5 bases). CDR3 sequence reads: CAISESDWDEQYF. CDR3 sequence (DNA): TGTGCCATCAGTGAGTCGGACTGGGACGAGCAGTACTTC.